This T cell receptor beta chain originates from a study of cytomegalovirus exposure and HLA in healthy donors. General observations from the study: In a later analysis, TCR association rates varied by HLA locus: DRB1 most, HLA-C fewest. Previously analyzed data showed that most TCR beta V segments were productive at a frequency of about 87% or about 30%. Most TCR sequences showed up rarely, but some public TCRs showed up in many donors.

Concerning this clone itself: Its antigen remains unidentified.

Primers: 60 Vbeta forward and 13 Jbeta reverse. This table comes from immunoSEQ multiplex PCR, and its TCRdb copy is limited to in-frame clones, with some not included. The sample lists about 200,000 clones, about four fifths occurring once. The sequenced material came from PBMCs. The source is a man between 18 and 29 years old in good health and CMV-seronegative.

The CDR3 nucleotides are TGTGCCAGCAGGGCGACTAGCGGGGCCGGGGAGCTGTTTTTT. Translated, it gives CASRATSGAGELFF. The chain uses TRBV2 and TRBJ2-2, with 11 bases identical to TRBD2. J gave up 6 bases and V 6 bases, and 3 bases lay outside the gene matches. Per the germline V gene, CDR1 is SNHLY and CDR2 is FYNNEI. The CDR3 runs to 14 residues.